The clone carrying this TCR beta chain was counted a few times. No antigen is known for it. The data derive from a study of early T cells in non-severe SARS-CoV-2 infection. Background on the study: Unsorted whole-blood RNA was sequenced in bulk, leaving chains unpaired.

The CDR3 has 12 residues. Trimming took 3 bases from V and 5 from J, leaving 7 bases between them. Whole-study findings and limits: Reliance on VDJdb matching favored anti-spike CD8 responses; private and CD4 specificities were missed.

Tagging with unique molecular identifiers was applied to individual cDNA molecules. TCRdb re-called the 5' RACE reads through MiXCR, storing one row per CDR3 protein. The sample holds fewer than 25,000 distinct CDR3 sequences, over 5.5% seen once. The receptor was derived from an adult who was a healthcare worker with PCR-confirmed SARS-CoV-2 infection or an uninfected control (not recorded which). The chain uses TRBV12-3 or TRBV12-4 and TRBJ1-2, with D maybe TRBD1 (5 bases). The specimen was whole blood, collected at baseline. CDR3: CASSFQGYGYTF. The CDR3 region has the DNA TGTGCCAGCAGTTTCCAGGGTTATGGCTACACCTTC.